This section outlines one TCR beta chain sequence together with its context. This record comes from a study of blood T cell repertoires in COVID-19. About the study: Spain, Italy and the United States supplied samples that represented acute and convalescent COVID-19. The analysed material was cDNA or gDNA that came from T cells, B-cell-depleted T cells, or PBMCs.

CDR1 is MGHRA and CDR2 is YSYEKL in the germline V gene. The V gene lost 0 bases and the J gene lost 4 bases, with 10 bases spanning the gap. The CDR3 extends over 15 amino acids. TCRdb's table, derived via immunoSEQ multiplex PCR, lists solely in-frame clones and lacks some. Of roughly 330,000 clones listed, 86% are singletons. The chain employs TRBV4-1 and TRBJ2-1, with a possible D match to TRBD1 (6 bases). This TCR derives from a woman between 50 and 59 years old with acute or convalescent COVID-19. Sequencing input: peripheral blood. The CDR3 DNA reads TGCGCCAGCAGCCAAGATACTCAGGGGTACAATGAGCAGTTCTTC. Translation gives CASSQDTQGYNEQFF.